The 23 T cell receptor beta chains below come from one sample, sequenced in a study of T cell responses to AZD1222 COVID-19 vaccine. The data were produced by immunoSEQ multiplex PCR, yet TCRdb's version contains in-frame clones alone and is incomplete. The sample contains 120,000 or so clones, around 85% of which appear only once. The sample in question was peripheral blood, obtained on day 0 of AZD1222 vaccination. The origin of the receptors is an adult in good health.

The rearrangement links TRBV27 to TRBJ1-3; a possible D gene is TRBD1 (5 bases). The CDR3 loop spans 13 amino acids. CDR1 and CDR2 from the germline V gene are MNHEY and SMNVEV (reference sequence). V gave up 6 bases and J gave up 4 bases, with 10 bases separating them. The CDR3 region is CASSWGLGNTIYF. CDR3 DNA: TGTGCCAGCAGCTGGGGACTAGGAAACACCATATATTTT.

This rearrangement joins TRBV4-1 to TRBJ1-2; D is uncertain. CDR1 and CDR2 (germline): MGHRA, YSYEKL. CDR3 length: 14 amino acids. Trimming stripped 0 bases from V and 4 bases from J, with 9 bases between. The CDR3 spells CASSQDWDLYGYTF. CDR3 sequence (DNA): TGCGCCAGCAGCCAAGATTGGGATCTCTATGGCTACACCTTC.

The rearrangement uses TRBV4-3 and TRBJ2-7; 8 bases line up with TRBD2. This CDR3 comprises 14 residues. The germline CDR1 and CDR2 sequences are LGHNA and YSLEER. With V trimmed by 8 bases and J by 1 base, 7 bases remained unmatched. The CDR3, as DNA: TGCGCCAGCCGGGAGGGGGTAGGGTCCTACGAGCAGTACTTC. Encoded protein: CASREGVGSYEQYF.

The chain combines TRBV4-2 with TRBJ2-5; 7 bases agree with TRBD1. V dropped 3 bases and J dropped 2; count of bases not matched to a gene: 12. Germline CDR1 reads LGHNA; CDR2 reads YNFKEQ. The CDR3 spans 17 residues. The CDR3 here is CASSHQNPGQTQETQYF. DNA of the CDR3: TGTGCCAGCAGCCACCAAAACCCGGGACAGACACAAGAGACCCAGTACTTC.

This sequence joins TRBV29-1 and TRBJ1-1; 7 bases are shared with TRBD1. The CDR3 length is 15 residues. J gave up 0 bases and V 8 bases, and 12 bases lay outside the gene matches. Germline loops: CDR1 SQVTM, CDR2 ANQGSEA. The CDR3 bases are TGCAGCTCCATCCGGACAGGCGTCCTGAACACTGAAGCTTTCTTT. Amino acid sequence: CSSIRTGVLNTEAFF.

V and J are TRBV7-9 and TRBJ1-2; D possibly corresponds to TRBD1 (5 bases). Germline CDR1 and CDR2: SEHNR and FQNEAQ (reference sequence). Trimming removed 7 bases from V and 7 bases from J, with 19 bases in between. This CDR3 region has 14 residues. The CDR3 DNA sequence: TGTGCCAGCAATAGGGGCGCGGGCACCTTTGGCTACACCTTC. It encodes CASNRGAGTFGYTF.

The chain links TRBV12-3 or TRBV12-4 to TRBJ2-2; D remains ambiguous. Trimming removed 1 base from V and 6 bases from J, with 6 bases in between. The CDR3 is 13 residues long. CDR3 sequence: CASSLVTPGELFF. The CDR3 nucleotides are TGTGCCAGCAGTTTAGTCACCCCCGGGGAGCTGTTTTTT.

The rearrangement joins TRBV6-1 to TRBJ1-2, with D perhaps matching TRBD1 (6 bases). The CDR3 is 15 residues long. The germline CDR1 and CDR2 sequences are MNHNS and SASEGT. Trimming cost V 5 bases and J 3 bases, with 16 bases left between them. The CDR3 DNA reads TGTGCCAGCAGTTCACCGGGGGCGGGTGACTATGGCTACACCTTC. Translating it yields CASSSPGAGDYGYTF.

V is TRBV25-1 and J is TRBJ1-1; the D gene is possibly TRBD1 (6 bases). The CDR3 sequence is 14 residues long. Trimming stripped 7 bases from V and 1 base from J, with 13 bases between. The V gene's germline CDR1 is MGHDK and CDR2 SYGVNS. This CDR3 reads CASKDSLPNTEAFF. CDR3 sequence (DNA): TGTGCCAGCAAGGACAGCCTACCGAACACTGAAGCTTTCTTT.

This clone was detected many times. The chain carries TRBV7-9 and TRBJ2-1, with D unresolved. The CDR3 covers 12 residues. Germline CDR1 reads SEHNR; CDR2 reads FQNEAQ (reference sequence). V lost 8 bases and J 9 bases, leaving 14 bases between the germline ends. CDR3 region: CASEERRGEQFF. CDR3 coding DNA: TGTGCCAGCGAGGAACGGCGAGGTGAGCAGTTCTTC. Full variable domain (remainder filled in from reference TRBV7-9 and TRBJ2-1): DTGVSQNPRHKITKRGQNVTFRCDPISEHNRLYWYRQTLGQGPEFLTYFQNEAQLEKSRLLSDRFSAERPKGSFSTLEIQRTEQGDSAMYLCASEERRGEQFFGPGTRLTVL.

This sequence joins TRBV3-1 (or the pseudogene TRBV3-2) and TRBJ2-7; 8 nucleotides agree with TRBD2. This CDR3 spans 14 amino acids. The junction had 5 bases not matched to a gene; V was cut back by 4 bases and J by 3 bases. Germline values: CDR1 LGHDT, CDR2 YNNKEL (reference sequence). CDR3 sequence: CASSRGLGIYEQYF. Written as DNA, the CDR3 is TGTGCCAGCAGCCGGGGACTAGGGATCTACGAGCAGTACTTC.

The chain carries TRBV6-5 and TRBJ2-7, with 7 nucleotides matching TRBD1. The trim removed 0 bases at V and 4 bases at J, leaving 9 bases unmatched. The CDR3 runs 16 residues. CDR1 is MNHEY, CDR2 SVGAGI, per germline. The CDR3 protein is CASSYSAGQDNYEQYF. CDR3 nucleotides: TGTGCCAGCAGTTACTCGGCAGGACAGGACAATTACGAGCAGTACTTC.

This chain connects TRBV9 to TRBJ2-7; 7 positions agree with TRBD1. This CDR3 is 15 amino acids long. Germline V CDR1 and CDR2: SGDLS, YYNGEE. The ends lost 3 bases at V and 2 bases at J; junction bases unmatched: 8. DNA for the CDR3: TGTGCCAGCAGCGCCGAACAGGGGCGCGCCTACGAGCAGTACTTC. The encoded protein is CASSAEQGRAYEQYF.

The chain uses TRBV7-2 and TRBJ1-5; tentatively, D is TRBD1 (6 bases). The CDR3 totals 14 residues. Trimming removed 1 base at V and 3 bases at J, with 7 bases between. Germline CDR1 is SGHTA and CDR2 is FQGNSA. Written as DNA, the CDR3 is TGTGCCAGCAGCTTAGGGACAGCCAATCAGCCCCAGCATTTT. Protein: CASSLGTANQPQHF.

This chain uses TRBV29-1 with TRBJ1-1; D is ambiguous. The CDR3 totals 13 residues. The V end was cut by 4 bases, the J end by 2 bases, with 11 bases between. Germline lookup yields CDR1 SQVTM and CDR2 ANQGSEA. The CDR3 DNA reads as TGCAGCGTTGCATGGACGGCTAACACTGAAGCTTTCTTT. Its protein product is CSVAWTANTEAFF.

The rearrangement joins TRBV27 to TRBJ1-4, with a possible D match to TRBD1 (5 bases). Germline V gives CDR1 MNHEY, CDR2 SMNVEV (reference sequence). The CDR3 consists of 15 residues. Trimming shortened V by 3 bases and J by 0 bases, and 8 bases separated the two germline ends. DNA of the CDR3: TGTGCCAGCAGTTTGGAGGGGACAACTAATGAAAAACTGTTTTTT. Encoded protein: CASSLEGTTNEKLFF.

In DNA, the CDR3 is TGCGCCAGCAGCTCAGCTCCCACAGGGGATGAAAAACTGTTTTTT. Its protein product is CASSSAPTGDEKLFF. This chain links TRBV5-1 with TRBJ1-4, with TRBD1 matching over 7 bases. This CDR3 has 15 amino acids. The ends lost 3 bases at V and 6 bases at J; junction bases unmatched: 8. Germline V gives CDR1 SGHRS, CDR2 YFSETQ. The full variable domain, rest sourced from reference TRBV5-1 and TRBJ1-4, is KAGVTQTPRYLIKTRGQQVTLSCSPISGHRSVSWYQQTPGQGLQFLFEYFSETQRNKGNFPGRFSGRQFSNSRSEMNVSTLELGDSALYLCASSSAPTGDEKLFFGSGTQLSVL.

This chain joins TRBV24-1 and TRBJ1-2, with 8 bases fitting TRBD1. CDR1 is KGHDR, CDR2 SFDVKD, per germline. V was pared by 4 bases and J by 4 bases, with 4 bases of the junction left unmatched. This CDR3 has 14 amino acids. DNA of the CDR3: TGTGCCACCAGTGACCCGGGACAGGCCTATGGCTACACCTTC. As protein: CATSDPGQAYGYTF.

The chain has TRBV18 and TRBJ2-3, with no clear D. Between the trimmed V and J ends, which lost 1 base and 1 base, there was a span of 6 bases. Germline CDR1 reads KGHSH; CDR2 reads LQKENI. There are 14 residues in the CDR3. In DNA, the CDR3 is TGTGCCAGCTCACCACAATGGGGCACAGATACGCAGTATTTT. It codes for CASSPQWGTDTQYF.

Comments on this clone: Since the CDR3 does not end with the conserved phenylalanine or tryptophan, this likely comes from a read error. Because the CDR3's place on the DNA is in doubt, the DNA is left out and the CDR3 is given as listed by TCRdb. The chain couples TRBV5-4 to TRBJ1-1; TRBD1 is the table's D call and was not checked against the DNA. Germline V gene sequence: CDR1 SGHNT, CDR2 YYREEE (reference sequence). The CDR3 length is 15 residues, termini included. CDR3 region: CASSPNQGTGTVLWV.

V gene TRBV5-1 combines with J gene TRBJ2-7; TRBD1 aligns across 10 bases. Germline V gene lookup returns CDR1 SGHRS and CDR2 YFSETQ. There are 14 residues in the CDR3. Trimming cost V 3 bases and J 3 bases; bases outside gene matches: 3. The CDR3 DNA reads as TGCGCCAGCAGCTCCGGGACAGGGGTCTACGAGCAGTACTTC. Amino acids: CASSSGTGVYEQYF.

The chain employs TRBV7-2 and TRBJ2-3; 14 bases line up with TRBD2. This CDR3 has 16 amino acids. From germline, CDR1 is SGHTA and CDR2 FQGNSA. V trimming: 5 bases; J trimming: 6 bases; junction bases outside the gene matches: 7. CDR3 protein: CASSLGTSGRGDTQYF. The CDR3 DNA reads TGTGCCAGCAGCCTCGGGACTAGCGGGAGAGGGGATACGCAGTATTTT.

The chain links TRBV7-2 to TRBJ1-2, with TRBD1 as a possible D gene (6 bases). V was pared by 0 bases and J by 8 bases, with 10 bases between. This CDR3 is 13 amino acids long. Germline CDR1 reads SGHTA; CDR2 reads FQGNSA. CDR3 in DNA: TGTGCCAGCAGCTTAGCCCGGAGGGGGGGCTACACCTTC. Its translation is CASSLARRGGYTF.